This T cell receptor (beta chain) was recorded in a study of T cells in Graves' hyperthyroidism and ophthalmopathy. Trimming at V came to 6 bases and at J to 0 bases, leaving 6 bases not matched to a gene. Germline CDR1 and CDR2: ENHRY and SYGVKD. CDR3 length: 15 amino acids. From RNA transcripts, TCR beta CDR3 regions were amplified. The primer set for the first-round RT-PCR of the TCR CDR3 was HTBI. TCRdb independently ran MiXCR on the multiplex PCR reads; one entry per CDR3 protein. The data hold about 46,000 distinct CDR3 sequences, with 49% observed a single time. V gene TRBV10-3 combines with J gene TRBJ1-1; 8 positions agree with TRBD1. This TCR was recovered from a woman aged 45-65 years with Graves' hyperthyroidism. Sample: peripheral blood or thyroid tissue (not recorded which). The CDR3 nucleotides are TGTGCCATCAGGGGGACAGGTAAAATGAACACTGAAGCTTTCTTT. Translation: CAIRGTGKMNTEAFF.